This T cell receptor (beta chain) was identified during a study of cytotoxic CD8 clonotypes in ibrutinib-treated CLL. V shed 5 bases and J 6 bases; nucleotides not matched to a gene: 3. The length of the CDR3 is 13 residues. Germline values: CDR1 KGHSH, CDR2 LQKENI. The repertoire was sequenced with immunoSEQ multiplex PCR; TCRdb's copy has only in-frame clones and lacks some. The sample shows around 130,000 clones, about 85% of them seen only once. The sequencing used PBMCs, collected after 24 months of ibrutinib treatment. The source is a human donor with chronic lymphocytic leukemia. V usage is TRBV18 and J usage is TRBJ1-2; 10 positions agree with TRBD1. Written as DNA, the CDR3 is TGTGCCAGCTCAGGGACAGGGGAGCATGGCTACACCTTC. The encoded protein is CASSGTGEHGYTF. The full variable domain, completed using reference TRBV18 and TRBJ1-2, is NAGVMQNPRHLVRRRGQEARLRCSPMKGHSHVYWYRQLPEEGLKFMVYLQKENIIDESGMPKERFSAEFPKEGPSILRIQQVVRGDSAAYFCASSGTGEHGYTFGSGTRLTVV.